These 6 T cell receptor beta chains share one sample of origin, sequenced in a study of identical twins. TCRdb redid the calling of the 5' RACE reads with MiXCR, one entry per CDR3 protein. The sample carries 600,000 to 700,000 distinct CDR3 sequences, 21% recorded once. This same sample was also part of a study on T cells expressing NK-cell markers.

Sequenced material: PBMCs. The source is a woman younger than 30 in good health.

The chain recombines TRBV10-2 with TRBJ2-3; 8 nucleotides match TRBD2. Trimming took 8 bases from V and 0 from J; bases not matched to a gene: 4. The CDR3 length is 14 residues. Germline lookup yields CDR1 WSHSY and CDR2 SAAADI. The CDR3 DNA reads TGCGCCAGCCAAGCGGGGGTGAGCACAGATACGCAGTATTTT. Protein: CASQAGVSTDTQYF.

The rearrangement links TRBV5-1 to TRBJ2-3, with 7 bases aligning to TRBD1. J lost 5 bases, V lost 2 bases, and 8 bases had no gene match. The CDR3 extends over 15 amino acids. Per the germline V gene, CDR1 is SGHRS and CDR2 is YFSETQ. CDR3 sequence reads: CASSFVGGKEDTQYF. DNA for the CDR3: TGCGCCAGCAGCTTTGTAGGGGGCAAGGAAGATACGCAGTATTTT.

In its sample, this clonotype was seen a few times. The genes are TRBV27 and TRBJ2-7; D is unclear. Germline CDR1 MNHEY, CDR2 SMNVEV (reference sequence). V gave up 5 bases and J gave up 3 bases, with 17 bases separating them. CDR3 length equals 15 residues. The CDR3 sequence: CASSPLVWGHYEQYF. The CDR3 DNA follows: TGTGCCAGCAGTCCCCTCGTCTGGGGTCACTACGAGCAGTACTTC.

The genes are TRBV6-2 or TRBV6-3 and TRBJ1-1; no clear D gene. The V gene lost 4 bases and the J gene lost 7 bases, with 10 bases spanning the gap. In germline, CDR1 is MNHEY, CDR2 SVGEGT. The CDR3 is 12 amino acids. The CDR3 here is CASSSGRSEAFF. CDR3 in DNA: TGTGCCAGCAGTTCCGGACGGAGTGAAGCTTTCTTT.

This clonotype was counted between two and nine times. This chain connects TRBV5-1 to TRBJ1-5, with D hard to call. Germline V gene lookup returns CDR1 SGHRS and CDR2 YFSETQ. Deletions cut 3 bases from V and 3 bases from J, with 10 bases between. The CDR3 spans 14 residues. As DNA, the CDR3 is TGCGCCAGCAGCTCGGACGGATTCAATCAGCCCCAGCATTTT. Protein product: CASSSDGFNQPQHF. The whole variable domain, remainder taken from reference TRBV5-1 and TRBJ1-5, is KAGVTQTPRYLIKTRGQQVTLSCSPISGHRSVSWYQQTPGQGLQFLFEYFSETQRNKGNFPGRFSGRQFSNSRSEMNVSTLELGDSALYLCASSSDGFNQPQHFGDGTRLSIL.

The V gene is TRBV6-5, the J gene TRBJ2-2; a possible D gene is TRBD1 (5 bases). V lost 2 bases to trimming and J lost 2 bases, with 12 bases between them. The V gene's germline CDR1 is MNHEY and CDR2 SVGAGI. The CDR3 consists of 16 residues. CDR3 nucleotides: TGTGCCAGCAGTTACCTCAGGGCTACCAACACCGGGGAGCTGTTTTTT. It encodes CASSYLRATNTGELFF.